Below, 13 T cell receptor beta chains from the same sample are listed, as sequenced in a study of T cells in women clearing cervical HPV infection. Only in-frame clones appear in the TCRdb table, and some are missing; sequencing was by immunoSEQ multiplex PCR. This listing includes over 35,000 clones. The sequencing input was blood buffy coat. These receptor sequences come from a woman aged 18 to 75 with a cervical HPV16 infection that either progressed to CIN3+ or cleared (not recorded which).

The CDR3 sequence: CASSSTSGGYNEQFF. CDR3 bases read: TGTGCCAGCAGCTCCACTAGCGGGGGGTACAATGAG. The rearrangement uses TRBV7-3 and TRBJ2-1; 12 bases line up with TRBD2. The read terminates 3 residues before the CDR3 end, so the remaining end is supplied by the germline J gene. This CDR3 region has 15 residues. CDR1 and CDR2 (germline): SGHTA, FQGTGA. With V trimmed by 4 bases and J by 4 bases, 2 bases remained unmatched.

Details on this clone: The missing CDR3 end, 3 residues past where the read stops, is filled in from the germline J gene. This chain joins TRBV14 and TRBJ2-2, with 8 nucleotides matching TRBD2. Germline CDR1 and CDR2: SGHDN and FVKESK. This CDR3 has 15 amino acids. Unmatched junction bases numbered 6, after V lost 4 bases and J lost 5 bases. The CDR3 DNA, read in part, is TGTGCCAGCAGCCTTAGGACTAGCAGGACCGGGGAG. Its translation: CASSLRTSRTGE. The entire CDR3 sequence reads CASSLRTSRTGELFF.

The sequenced part of the CDR3 DNA is TGTGCCAGCAGCTTGTTTTCGGGGAACCAAGAGACC. It translates to CASSLFSGNQET. The whole CDR3 sequence is CASSLFSGNQETQYF. The rearrangement joins TRBV5-6 to TRBJ2-5, with D possibly being TRBD2 (5 bases). The CDR3 end lies 3 residues beyond the end of the read and is filled in from the germline J gene. CDR1 and CDR2 from the germline V gene are SGHDT and YYEEEE. CDR3 size: 15 residues. V was pared by 1 base and J by 0 bases, with 10 bases between.

With respect to this clone: Sequencing ends 3 residues short of the CDR3 end; the germline J gene provides the rest. The chain links TRBV11-2 to TRBJ1-2; maybe TRBD1 (6 bases). The CDR3 sequence is 14 residues long. With 0 bases removed from V and 5 bases from J, the gap between germline ends came to 10 bases. The germline CDR1 and CDR2 sequences are SGHAT and FQNNGV. This CDR3 is CASSLDSGVYGYTF. CDR3 DNA (partial): TGTGCCAGCAGCTTAGATTCAGGGGTTTATGGC.

Concerning this clone itself: The read ends 3 residues shy of where the CDR3 ends; the end is completed using the germline J gene. The chain is built from TRBV10-1 and TRBJ2-2, with D perhaps TRBD1 (5 bases). The CDR3 is 16 residues long. The germline CDR1 and CDR2 sequences are WNHNN and SYGVQD (reference sequence). Trimming took off 0 bases at V and 6 bases at J, with 14 bases between the two ends. The CDR3 bases that were read are TGCGCCAGCAGTGAGTCCCCAAGGGGTACCTCCGGGGAG. Encoded protein: CASSESPRGTSGE. From start to end, the CDR3 is CASSESPRGTSGELFF.

Worth noting for this clone: The DNA ends 3 residues before the CDR3 does, and the rest of the CDR3 is filled in from the germline J gene. This chain connects TRBV29-1 to TRBJ2-2; a weak D match, TRBD1 (6 bases). Germline V gene data show CDR1 as SQVTM and CDR2 as ANQGSEA. The CDR3 length is 13 residues. V was pared by 7 bases and J by 2 bases, with 11 bases between. The DNA read from the CDR3 is TGCAGCGCTGACAGGACTAACACCGGGGAG. Amino acids: CSADRTNTGE. The entire CDR3 sequence reads CSADRTNTGELFF.

Notes on this clone: Coverage ceases 3 residues before the CDR3 finishes, and the germline J gene fills in the end. The chain is built from TRBV2 and TRBJ2-2; D not resolved. CDR1 and CDR2 from the germline V gene are SNHLY and FYNNEI. The CDR3 has 15 amino acids. The sequenced part of the CDR3 DNA is TGTGCCAGCAGTGAAGACAGAATCTCGAATGAAAAG. This codes for CASSEDRISNEK. In full, the CDR3 is CASSEDRISNEKLFF.

Concerning this clone: The read halts 3 residues ahead of the CDR3 end, with the missing end drawn from the germline J gene. The rearrangement uses TRBV5-6 and TRBJ1-1; D uncertain. V shed 6 bases and J shed 4 bases, with 13 bases lying between them. CDR3 length: 13 residues. The germline gives CDR1 SGHDT, CDR2 YYEEEE. This chain's CDR3 is CASTRAGSTEAFF. The sequenced CDR3 bases are TGTGCCAGCACCCGCGCGGGGAGCACTGAA. Full variable domain (missing parts from reference TRBV5-6 and TRBJ1-1): DAGVTQSPTHLIKTRGQQVTLRCSPKSGHDTVSWYQQALGQGPQFIFQYYEEEERQRGNFPDRFSGHQFPNYSSELNVNALLLGDSALYLCASTRAGSTEAFFGQGTRLTVV.

Notes on this clone: The read comes to an end 3 residues before the CDR3 does, leaving the germline J gene to fill in the end. The chain couples TRBV20-1 to TRBJ1-4; D is unresolved. Germline V gene data show CDR1 as DFQATT and CDR2 as SNEGSKA (reference sequence). The CDR3 has 13 residues. The CDR3 bases that were read are TGCAGTGCTTATCTCTTCTCGGGTTCACCA. This sequence encodes CSAYLFSGSP. The full CDR3 sequence reads CSAYLFSGSPLFF.

As regards this clone: The DNA ends 3 residues before the CDR3 does, and the rest of the CDR3 is filled in from the germline J gene. The V call is TRBV5-1, the J call TRBJ2-3, with 9 bases that match TRBD2. The CDR3 length is 14 residues. Germline values: CDR1 SGHRS, CDR2 YFSETQ. With 2 bases clipped from V and 4 bases from J, the junction kept 2 bases outside the gene matches. The DNA read from the CDR3 is TGCGCCAGCAGCTTTGCGGGGGGGTCAGATACG. Its translation: CASSFAGGSDT. The whole CDR3 reads CASSFAGGSDTQYF.

Comment on this clone: The CDR3 goes on 3 residues after the read ends, and that part is filled in from the germline J gene. The V gene is TRBV7-3, the J gene TRBJ2-3; 9 nucleotides match TRBD2. Germline assignment: CDR1 SGHTA and CDR2 FQGTGA. This CDR3 has 15 amino acids. With 4 bases clipped from V and 6 bases from J, the junction kept 8 bases outside the gene matches. CDR3 DNA (partial): TGTGCCAGCAGCTATTCTAGCGGGGCGGGTGATACG. Translated, it gives CASSYSSGAGDT. The entire CDR3 sequence reads CASSYSSGAGDTQYF.

With respect to this clone: From the germline J gene comes the end of the CDR3, since the read stops 3 residues before it. This chain connects TRBV19 to TRBJ2-1, with 7 bases that match TRBD2. The germline gives CDR1 LNHDA, CDR2 SQIVND (reference sequence). V lost 3 bases and J lost 2; bases outside the gene matches: 4. The CDR3 is 15 amino acids. The CDR3 DNA, read in part, is TGTGCCAGTAGTATTGCGGGAGACCCCTACAATGAG. This codes for CASSIAGDPYNE. The entire CDR3 is CASSIAGDPYNEQFF.

As for this clone: The read ends 3 residues shy of where the CDR3 ends; the end is completed using the germline J gene. J is TRBJ1-5 and V is TRBV10-1; 7 bases are a match to TRBD1. The V gene end was trimmed by 6 bases and the J gene end by 6 bases; junction bases not matched to a gene: 5. The CDR3 loop spans 13 amino acids. CDR1 and CDR2 (germline): WNHNN, SYGVQD (reference sequence). The CDR3 protein is CASSAGTAQPQHF. Incomplete CDR3 DNA: TGCGCCAGCAGCGCCGGGACAGCTCAGCCC.